This TCR beta chain derives from a study of T cells in localized non-small cell lung cancer. On this clone itself: The antigen is unknown.

Clones were sequenced by immunoSEQ multiplex PCR, and TCRdb holds only the in-frame ones, with some missing. In the table there are 30,000 to 45,000 clones, about four fifths of which are singletons. Study-wide results and limits: Adjacent uninvolved lung tissue had the highest T cell clonality, exceeding tumor.

CDR3 length equals 13 residues. Germline assignment: CDR1 SQVTM and CDR2 ANQGSEA. Trimming stripped 6 bases from V and 6 bases from J, with 15 bases between. Specimen: peripheral blood mononuclear cells, collected before any cancer treatment. The sequence was collected from a male donor aged 60 or older with stage II lung adenocarcinoma. V is TRBV29-1 and J is TRBJ1-5; D is unresolved. The CDR3 loop is CSVLPGVGQPQHF. CDR3 bases: TGCAGCGTGCTCCCGGGTGTGGGTCAGCCCCAGCATTTT.